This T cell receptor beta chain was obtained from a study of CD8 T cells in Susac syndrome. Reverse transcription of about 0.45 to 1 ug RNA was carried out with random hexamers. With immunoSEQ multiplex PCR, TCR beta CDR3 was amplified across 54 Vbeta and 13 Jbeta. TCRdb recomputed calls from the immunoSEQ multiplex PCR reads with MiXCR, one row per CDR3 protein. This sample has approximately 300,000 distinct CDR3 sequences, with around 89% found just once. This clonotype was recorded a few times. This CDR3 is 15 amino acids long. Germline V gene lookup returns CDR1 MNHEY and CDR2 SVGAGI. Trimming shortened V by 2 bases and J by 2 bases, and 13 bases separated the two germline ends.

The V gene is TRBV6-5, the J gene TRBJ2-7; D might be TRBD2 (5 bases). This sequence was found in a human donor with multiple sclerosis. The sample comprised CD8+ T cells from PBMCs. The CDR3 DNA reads TGTGCCAGCAGTTACGATGAGACTACCCCCTACGAGCAGTACTTC. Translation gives CASSYDETTPYEQYF.